This T cell receptor beta chain was sequenced for a study of beta chain features in type 1 diabetes. In the study overall: Over all samples combined, 107,917,701 sorted cells were examined.

CD45RO/CCR7/CD25/CD127/CD95/CD27 separated CD4+ naive, central memory, regulatory and stem cell-like memory cells by sorting. Purities over 95% were achieved in all sorted populations. The study reverse transcribed the entire isolated RNA, so it sequenced expressed TCRB transcripts. Here immunoSEQ multiplex PCR was the method, and the copy in TCRdb shows in-frame clones only, minus some. This table has about 900,000 clones, around a sixth appearing once. The V gene's germline CDR1 is SGHVS and CDR2 FNYEAQ. This CDR3 is 16 amino acids long. Unmatched junction bases numbered 7, after V lost 5 bases and J lost 3 bases.

The TCR originated in a woman under 30 in good health. The sample consisted of naive CD4+ T cells from blood. The chain carries TRBV7-6 and TRBJ2-2, with 9 bases lining up with TRBD1. The CDR3 spells CASSPGTGIDTGELFF. CDR3 DNA: TGTGCCAGCAGCCCCGGGACAGGGATTGACACCGGGGAGCTGTTTTTT.